This TCR beta chain was recorded in a study of regulatory T cells in long-lasting Graves disease. Findings of the study overall: Patients with persistent disease showed a bias toward TRBV28, TRBJ1-2 and TRBJ2-5. Compared with new cases, persistent Graves' patients showed reduced TCR diversity.

Through Arm-PCR of CDR3 regions and iRepertoire HTBI primers, TCR beta libraries were built. TCRdb analysed the multiplex PCR reads with MiXCR anew, one entry per CDR3 protein. The sample lists under 250,000 distinct CDR3 sequences, less than 20% occurring once. This clonotype has a count of ten or more. The antigen remains unidentified. CDR3 size: 13 residues. V was pared by 3 bases and J by 7 bases, with 7 bases between. CDR1 MNHEY and CDR2 SMNVEV come from the germline V gene (reference sequence). Time point defined: newly diagnosed GD, antithyroid drugs for less than 3 months. PBMC RNA was the source of the TCR library. Into tubes containing EDTA, approximately 8.9 milliliters of peripheral blood were drawn. These data also formed part of another study, on T cells in Graves' hyperthyroidism and ophthalmopathy. Per that study: Patients aged 18 to 65 had newly diagnosed hyperthyroidism that had lasted under 2 months.

The sample was peripheral blood mononuclear cells (PBMCs), taken at new diagnosis, from a patient treated with antithyroid drugs. The sequence was collected from a woman in her 30s with Graves disease. This sequence joins TRBV27 and TRBJ1-6; no definite D call. CDR3 DNA sequence: TGTGCCAGCAGTTTCGGAGGAAATTCACCCCTCCACTTT. This sequence encodes CASSFGGNSPLHF.